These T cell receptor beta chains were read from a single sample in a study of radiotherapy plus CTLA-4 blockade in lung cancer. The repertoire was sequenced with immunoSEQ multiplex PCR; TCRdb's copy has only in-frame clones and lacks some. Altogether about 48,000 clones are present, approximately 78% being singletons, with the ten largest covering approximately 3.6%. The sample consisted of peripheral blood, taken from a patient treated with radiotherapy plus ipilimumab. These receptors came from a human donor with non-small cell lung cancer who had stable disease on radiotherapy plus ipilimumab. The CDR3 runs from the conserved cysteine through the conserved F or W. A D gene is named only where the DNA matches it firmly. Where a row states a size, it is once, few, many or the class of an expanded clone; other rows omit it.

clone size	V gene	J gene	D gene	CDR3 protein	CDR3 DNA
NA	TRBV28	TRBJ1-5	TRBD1	CASSWDSPVGSNQPQHF	TGTGCCAGCAGTTGGGACAGCCCTGTGGGGAGCAATCAGCCCCAGCATTTT
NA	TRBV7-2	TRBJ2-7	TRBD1	CASSVYPQGQGSHEQYF	TGTGCCAGCAGCGTTTATCCCCAAGGACAGGGGAGCCACGAGCAGTACTTC
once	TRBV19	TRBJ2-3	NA	CASRRQGVQAGGVDTQYF	TGTGCCAGTAGGAGACAGGGGGTGCAAGCGGGAGGAGTAGATACGCAGTATTTT
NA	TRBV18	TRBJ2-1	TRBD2	CASSPSTSTNNEQFF	TGTGCCAGCTCACCATCGACTAGCACAAACAATGAGCAGTTCTTC
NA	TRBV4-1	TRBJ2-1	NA	CASSQDSVAANEQFF	TGCGCCAGCAGCCAAGATTCGGTAGCGGCCAATGAGCAGTTCTTC
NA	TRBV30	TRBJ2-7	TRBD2	CAWSRLAGAYEQYF	TGTGCCTGGAGCCGACTAGCGGGAGCCTACGAGCAGTACTTC
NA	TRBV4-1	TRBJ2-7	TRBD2	CASSQGLAGETYEQYF	TGCGCCAGCAGCCAGGGACTAGCGGGTGAGACCTACGAGCAGTACTTC
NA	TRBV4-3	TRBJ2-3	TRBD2	CASSQEAGTSGRNTQYF	TGCGCCAGCAGCCAAGAAGCCGGGACTAGCGGGAGAAATACGCAGTATTTT
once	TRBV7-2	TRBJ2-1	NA	CASSLPIGGDNEQFF	TGTGCCAGCAGCTTACCTATCGGCGGGGACAATGAGCAGTTCTTC
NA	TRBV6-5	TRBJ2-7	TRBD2	CASSRLAGGPGQYF	TGTGCCAGCAGTAGACTAGCGGGAGGGCCGGGGCAGTACTTC
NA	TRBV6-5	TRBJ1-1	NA	CASSYLKRRGNTEAFF	TGTGCCAGCAGTTATTTGAAACGAAGGGGAAACACTGAAGCTTTCTTT
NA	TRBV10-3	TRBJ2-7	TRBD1	CAISKDREEYF	TGTGCCATCAGCAAGGACAGGGAGGAGTACTTC
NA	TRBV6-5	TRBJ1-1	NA	CASSYLRDNTEAFF	TGTGCCAGCAGTTACTTGAGAGATAACACTGAAGCTTTCTTT
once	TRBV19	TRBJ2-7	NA	CASRIDISHGEQYF	TGTGCCAGTAGAATTGACATCTCTCACGGCGAGCAGTACTTC
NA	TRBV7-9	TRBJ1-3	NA	CASSLGGSISGNTIYF	TGTGCCAGCAGCTTAGGAGGTAGTATCTCTGGAAACACCATATATTTT
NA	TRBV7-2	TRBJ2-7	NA	CASSPGIIHEQYF	TGTGCCAGCAGCCCGGGTATTATCCACGAGCAGTACTTC
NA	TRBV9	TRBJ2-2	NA	CASGRFNTGELFF	TGTGCCAGCGGGAGGTTTAACACCGGGGAGCTGTTTTTT
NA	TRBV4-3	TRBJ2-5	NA	CASSPYYLPETQYF	TGCGCCAGCAGCCCCTACTACCTACCGGAGACCCAGTACTTC
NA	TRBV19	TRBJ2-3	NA	CATMGFSAHTDTQYF	TGTGCCACAATGGGCTTCTCAGCCCACACAGATACGCAGTATTTT
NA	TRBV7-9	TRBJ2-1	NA	CASSLAGGNEQFF	TGTGCCAGCAGCTTAGCGGGGGGCAATGAGCAGTTCTTC
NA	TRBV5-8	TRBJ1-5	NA	CASSLGAGNQPQHF	TGTGCCAGCAGCTTGGGGGCAGGGAATCAGCCCCAGCATTTT
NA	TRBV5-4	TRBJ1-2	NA	CASSIQGSGGYTF	TGTGCCAGCAGCATACAGGGTTCGGGTGGCTACACCTTC
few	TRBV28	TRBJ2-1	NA	CASSSGGTSYEQFF	TGTGCCAGCAGTTCAGGGGGTACTAGCTATGAGCAGTTCTTC
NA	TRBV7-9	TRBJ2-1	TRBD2	CASSPPLAGPNEQFF	TGTGCCAGCAGCCCTCCCCTAGCGGGACCCAATGAGCAGTTCTTC
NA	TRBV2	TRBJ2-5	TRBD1	CARGQGQETQYF	TGTGCCAGGGGACAGGGTCAAGAGACCCAGTACTTC
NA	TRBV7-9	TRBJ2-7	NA	CASGPIFEQYF	TGTGCCAGCGGGCCCATCTTCGAGCAGTACTTC